A selection of T cell receptor beta chains follows, all from one sample in a study of T-cell memory formation after mild COVID-19. TCRdb re-called the 5' RACE reads through MiXCR, storing one row per CDR3 protein. This sample has about 560,000 distinct CDR3 sequences; 17% occur once, and the top ten carry just over 8%. Sequenced input: PBMCs or a T cell subset sorted from them (not recorded which). The receptors were gathered from an adult woman who had mild COVID-19 (a few samples of this study predate the infection). Cell type and time point are not known. Each CDR3 is given with its conserved first and last residue. A D gene is named only where the DNA matches it firmly. Size is omitted from some rows. Given values are once, few, many or a class for expanded clones.

D gene	clone size	J gene	V gene	CDR3 protein	CDR3 DNA
.	.	TRBJ2-3	TRBV27	CASSLVGGLDTQYF	TGTGCCAGCAGTTTGGTGGGGGGTTTAGATACGCAGTATTTT
TRBD2	few	TRBJ2-1	TRBV29-1	CSVGGGSAYNEQFF	TGCAGCGTGGGTGGCGGGAGCGCCTACAATGAGCAGTTCTTC
TRBD1	.	TRBJ1-2	TRBV4-1	CASSQAEPGRGNGYTF	TGCGCCAGCAGCCAAGCCGAGCCGGGCAGGGGGAATGGCTACACCTTC
TRBD1	few	TRBJ1-1	TRBV5-1	CASSWTGISSTVTEAFF	TGCGCCAGCAGCTGGACAGGTATCTCTAGTACTGTCACTGAAGCTTTCTTT
.	.	TRBJ1-6	TRBV2	CASSDGADLYNSPLHF	TGTGCCAGCAGTGATGGTGCAGACCTCTATAATTCACCCCTCCACTTT
.	.	TRBJ2-3	TRBV5-6	CASSPGGGLGTDTQYF	TGTGCCAGCAGCCCAGGAGGGGGGCTGGGGACAGATACGCAGTATTTT
.	few	TRBJ1-3	TRBV12-3/TRBV12-4	CASSLAGASGNTIYF	TGTGCCAGCAGTTTAGCGGGGGCTTCTGGAAACACCATATATTTT
.	.	TRBJ1-1	TRBV12-3/TRBV12-4	CASSLPTNTEAFF	TGTGCCAGCAGTTTACCAACGAACACTGAAGCTTTCTTT
.	few	TRBJ1-3	TRBV7-8	CASSFAGSGNTIYF	TGTGCCAGCAGCTTTGCCGGCTCTGGAAACACCATATATTTT
TRBD2	.	TRBJ2-7	TRBV4-3	CASSQDSSGLAPEQYF	TGCGCCAGCAGCCAAGATAGCTCGGGACTAGCGCCCGAGCAGTACTTC
.	few	TRBJ2-3	TRBV7-8	CASTRGFSTDTQYF	TGTGCCAGCACTCGGGGGTTTAGCACAGATACGCAGTATTTT
TRBD2	.	TRBJ2-3	TRBV9	CASSWGTSPPADTQYF	TGTGCCAGCAGCTGGGGGACTAGTCCCCCCGCAGATACGCAGTATTTT
.	few	TRBJ2-1	TRBV7-9	CASSLDLQGWAYNEQFF	TGTGCCAGCAGCTTAGACCTGCAGGGTTGGGCATACAATGAGCAGTTCTTC
TRBD2	.	TRBJ2-7	TRBV27	CASSSLAGDAVSAYEQYF	TGTGCCAGCAGTTCACTAGCGGGAGACGCGGTTTCAGCCTACGAGCAGTACTTC
TRBD2	few	TRBJ2-1	TRBV7-3	CASSPRLAGAHEQFF	TGTGCCAGCAGCCCGAGACTAGCGGGGGCCCATGAGCAGTTCTTC
.	.	TRBJ1-1	TRBV30	CAWSGGMVELNTEAFF	TGTGCCTGGAGTGGGGGTATGGTGGAGTTGAACACTGAAGCTTTCTTT
.	.	TRBJ1-1	TRBV23-1	CASLGLGGETGTEAFF	TGCGCCAGCCTCGGCCTGGGGGGCGAGACGGGCACTGAAGCTTTCTTT
TRBD2	few	TRBJ2-1	TRBV7-2	CASSFLAVYNEQFF	TGTGCCAGCAGCTTCCTAGCGGTATATAATGAGCAGTTCTTC